The 30 T cell receptor beta chains presented below share a single source sample, sequenced in a study of shared clonotypes between healthy human individuals. Generated by immunoSEQ multiplex PCR, the TCRdb table keeps only in-frame clones and is missing some. The repertoire consists of some 900,000 clones, with more than 75% occurring once and the leading ten covering roughly 1.5%. The sample taken for sequencing was memory CD4+ T cells sorted from blood. The subset here: CD45RA-negative fraction. All receptors come from a man aged 18 to 35 in good health.

This clone was counted a few times. The rearrangement uses TRBV4-2 and TRBJ2-3, with TRBD2 matching 11 bases. The CDR3 totals 18 residues. Trimming cost V 4 bases and J 1 base; bases outside gene matches: 10. The germline CDR1 and CDR2 sequences are LGHNA and YNFKEQ. CDR3 DNA sequence: TGTGCCAGCAGCCCCCACCCCGTACTAGCGGGGGGCACAGATACGCAGTATTTT. Translating it yields CASSPHPVLAGGTDTQYF.

The chain recombines TRBV5-4 with TRBJ2-2; D could derive from TRBD1 or TRBD2 (5 bases each). CDR3 length: 15 residues. Germline V gives CDR1 SGHNT, CDR2 YYREEE (reference sequence). V lost 0 bases and J lost 5, with 11 bases in between. CDR3 sequence: CASSLDSWGTGELFF. DNA of the CDR3: TGTGCCAGCAGCTTGGACTCCTGGGGGACCGGGGAGCTGTTTTTT.

This clone was recorded at least ten times. The chain joins TRBV5-1 to TRBJ1-6; TRBD1 is a possible D gene (6 bases). The germline V gene encodes CDR1 SGHRS and CDR2 YFSETQ. This CDR3 has 16 amino acids. V was clipped by 1 base and J by 7 bases, with 15 bases between them. CDR3 nucleotide sequence: TGCGCCAGCAGCTTGAGCCCGGGGGGGCAAAATTCACCCCTCCACTTT. Protein: CASSLSPGGQNSPLHF.

Points on this clone: Other DNA variants within this sample encode the same CDR3. The V and J genes are TRBV6-1 and TRBJ2-7, with TRBD1 matching over 10 bases. Germline values: CDR1 MNHNS, CDR2 SASEGT. J lost 4 bases, V lost 9 bases, and 9 bases had no gene match. CDR3 length: 14 amino acids. The CDR3: CASSRDRGLYEQYF. CDR3 nucleotides: TGTGCCAGTAGCCGGGACAGGGGTTTATACGAGCAGTACTTC.

This clone has a single count. The chain recombines TRBV5-4 with TRBJ2-6, with D perhaps matching TRBD2 (5 bases). Trimming removed 0 bases at V and 2 bases at J, with 6 bases between. The CDR3 contains 15 residues. Germline-derived CDR1 and CDR2 are SGHNT and YYREEE (reference sequence). The CDR3 bases are TGTGCCAGCAGCTTGGTCGGGGCTGGGGCCAACGTCCTGACTTTC. Its translation: CASSLVGAGANVLTF.

This clone was recorded a few times. This chain links TRBV7-2 with TRBJ2-1; 9 nucleotides align to TRBD2. Per germline, CDR1 SGHTA and CDR2 FQGNSA. CDR3 length equals 15 residues. J gave up 8 bases and V 5 bases, and 10 bases lay outside the gene matches. For the CDR3, the DNA is TGTGCCAGCAGCCCCGGGACTAGCTTATGGGATGAGCAGTTCTTC. As protein: CASSPGTSLWDEQFF.

This sequence joins TRBV5-1 and TRBJ2-3; D call uncertain. The CDR3 runs 14 residues. Deletions cut 2 bases from V and 1 base from J, with 8 bases between. In germline, CDR1 is SGHRS, CDR2 YFSETQ. CDR3 residues: CASSLGPGTDTQYF. CDR3 sequence (DNA): TGCGCCAGCAGCTTAGGTCCCGGCACAGATACGCAGTATTTT.

This chain uses TRBV10-3 with TRBJ2-1; 7 bases agree with TRBD2. Trimming removed 6 bases from V and 0 bases from J; junction bases left unmatched: 8. Per the germline V gene, CDR1 is ENHRY and CDR2 is SYGVKD. The length of the CDR3 is 16 residues. The chain's CDR3 is CAIRGGSGSSYNEQFF. CDR3 coding DNA: TGTGCCATCAGGGGGGGGTCCGGGAGCTCCTACAATGAGCAGTTCTTC.

This clone showed up just once. V usage is TRBV5-1 and J usage is TRBJ2-6; 11 bases map to TRBD1. The CDR3 sequence is 16 residues long. CDR1 is SGHRS and CDR2 is YFSETQ in the germline V gene. The V gene end was trimmed by 4 bases and the J gene end by 1 base; junction bases not matched to a gene: 1. As DNA, the CDR3 is TGCGCCAGCAGCGGACAGGGGGCTTCTGGGGCCAACGTCCTGACTTTC. Protein: CASSGQGASGANVLTF.

The rearrangement joins TRBV2 to TRBJ1-6; D uncertain. Germline loops: CDR1 SNHLY, CDR2 FYNNEI. CDR3 length: 13 amino acids. The ends were cut back, 7 bases at V and 5 bases at J, with 9 bases in the middle. This chain's CDR3 is CASTPTNNSPLHF. The CDR3 DNA is TGTGCCAGCACCCCAACCAATAATTCACCCCTCCACTTT.

V usage is TRBV5-1 and J usage is TRBJ2-5, with 9 bases fitting TRBD1. The ends lost 2 bases at V and 1 base at J; junction bases unmatched: 0. This CDR3 is built from 14 residues. Germline V gene data show CDR1 as SGHRS and CDR2 as YFSETQ. The CDR3 bases are TGCGCCAGCAGCTTACAGGGGGCCCAAGAGACCCAGTACTTC. Translated: CASSLQGAQETQYF.

The rearrangement links TRBV30 to TRBJ1-1; D perhaps matches TRBD1 (5 bases). V was pared by 1 base and J by 12 bases, with 12 bases between. The CDR3 length is 11 residues. CDR1 is GTSNPN, CDR2 SVGIG, per germline (reference sequence). The CDR3 region is CAWSAPGGTFF. CDR3 coding DNA: TGTGCCTGGAGTGCCCCGGGGGGGACTTTCTTT.

V usage is TRBV11-3 and J usage is TRBJ1-1, with a possible D match to TRBD1 (6 bases). Germline lookup yields CDR1 SGHNT and CDR2 YENEEA. The CDR3 is 14 residues long. Trimming pared 5 bases from V and 3 bases from J, leaving 13 bases between. The CDR3 DNA is TGTGCCAGCAGCCTGGGGGGCAGCTACACTGAAGCTTTCTTT. It yields the protein CASSLGGSYTEAFF.

This clone was detected only a few times. The V gene is TRBV5-4, the J gene TRBJ2-5; D may be TRBD2 (6 bases). The germline V and J ends were trimmed by 1 base and 2 bases, with 18 bases remaining between them. From germline, CDR1 is SGHNT and CDR2 YYREEE (reference sequence). The CDR3 is 17 amino acids. CDR3 DNA sequence: TGTGCCAGCAGCTTGACGGCCGGGACTCTACGGCAAGAGACCCAGTACTTC. It yields the protein CASSLTAGTLRQETQYF.

This chain connects TRBV18 to TRBJ1-4; D gene ambiguous. The CDR3 is 13 residues long. Looked up from germline, CDR1 is KGHSH and CDR2 is LQKENI. Trimming removed 5 bases at V and 6 bases at J, with 10 bases between. The CDR3 sequence: CASSGQRDEKLFF. DNA for the CDR3: TGTGCCAGCTCAGGGCAACGGGATGAAAAACTGTTTTTT.

The chain employs TRBV10-3 and TRBJ1-6, with unresolved D. The CDR3 has 14 amino acids. The ends were cut back, 10 bases at V and 0 bases at J, with 10 bases in the middle. Germline values: CDR1 ENHRY, CDR2 SYGVKD. CDR3 nucleotide sequence: TGTGCCACCCAGGTTGGCTCCTATAATTCACCCCTCCACTTT. Protein: CATQVGSYNSPLHF.

J is TRBJ1-4 and V is TRBV11-2; TRBD1 matches at 10 bases. Unmatched junction bases numbered 14, after V lost 5 bases and J lost 8 bases. Germline CDR1 SGHAT, CDR2 FQNNGV. This CDR3 is 17 amino acids long. This chain's CDR3 is CASSRGPTGGAYEKLFF. The CDR3 DNA reads as TGTGCCAGCAGCCGAGGTCCGACAGGGGGCGCATACGAAAAACTGTTTTTT.

Note on this clone: Other nucleotide sequences from this sample produce the same CDR3. V gene TRBV9 combines with J gene TRBJ2-5, with D hard to call. Per the germline V gene, CDR1 is SGDLS and CDR2 is YYNGEE. With 0 bases removed from V and 5 bases from J, the gap between germline ends came to 8 bases. This CDR3 spans 13 amino acids. This chain's CDR3 is CASSVDRQETQYF. CDR3 sequence (DNA): TGTGCCAGCAGCGTAGATAGGCAGGAGACCCAGTACTTC.

The V call is TRBV19, the J call TRBJ1-1; no reliable D call. Germline V lookup: CDR1 LNHDA, CDR2 SQIVND (reference sequence). Trimming left V 7 bases short and J 10 bases short, with 19 bases between. This CDR3 is built from 13 residues. This CDR3 is CASNDGVGYGAFF. In DNA, the CDR3 is TGTGCCAGTAATGATGGGGTGGGGTATGGAGCTTTCTTT.

This clone has just a few counts. This chain links TRBV19 with TRBJ1-5; D is unclear. CDR3 length: 15 residues. V was pared by 7 bases and J by 4 bases, with 17 bases between. Looked up from germline, CDR1 is LNHDA and CDR2 is SQIVND (reference sequence). CDR3 nucleotide sequence: TGTGCCAGTACCCGGAGGCAGGAAGCTAATCAGCCCCAGCATTTT. Translation: CASTRRQEANQPQHF.

This sequence joins TRBV19 and TRBJ1-2, with D hard to call. CDR1 and CDR2 (germline): LNHDA, SQIVND (reference sequence). This CDR3 contains 14 residues. V was trimmed by 7 bases and J by 8 bases, leaving 20 bases between them. CDR3 region: CASTAQAAVGGYTF. CDR3 in DNA: TGTGCCAGTACCGCTCAGGCGGCAGTCGGCGGCTACACCTTC.

The rearrangement links TRBV7-2 to TRBJ2-7; unclear D gene. Germline V gives CDR1 SGHTA, CDR2 FQGNSA. This CDR3 is 15 amino acids long. Trimming removed 0 bases at V and 3 bases at J, with 12 bases between. CDR3 nucleotides: TGTGCCAGCAGCTTAGCAGTAGGTTCCTTCTACGAGCAGTACTTC. Translation gives CASSLAVGSFYEQYF.

With regard to this clone: This CDR3 is also generated by other DNA sequences in the sample. The chain is built from TRBV30 and TRBJ2-2, with D tentatively TRBD1 (5 bases). Looked up from germline, CDR1 is GTSNPN and CDR2 is SVGIG (reference sequence). V lost 2 bases and J lost 8, with 9 bases in between. CDR3 length: 12 amino acids. The CDR3 sequence is CAWSLGVGELFF. CDR3 nucleotide sequence: TGTGCCTGGAGTTTAGGGGTAGGGGAGCTGTTTTTT.

This chain connects TRBV9 to TRBJ2-3; TRBD2 matches 8 bases. Germline V gene data show CDR1 as SGDLS and CDR2 as YYNGEE. J lost 7 bases, V lost 0 bases, and 4 bases had no gene match. The CDR3 loop spans 14 amino acids. CDR3 coding DNA: TGTGCCAGCAGCGTAGGACAGCGGGGGAATACGCAGTATTTT. As protein: CASSVGQRGNTQYF.

The genes are TRBV27 and TRBJ2-7, with TRBD2 identical over 7 bases. This CDR3 contains 17 residues. The V segment lost 3 bases and the J segment 0 bases; nucleotides outside the gene matches: 11. Germline-derived CDR1 and CDR2 are MNHEY and SMNVEV (reference sequence). This CDR3 is CASSFPRGEMASYEQYF. The CDR3 coding sequence is TGTGCCAGCAGTTTCCCTCGGGGGGAGATGGCCTCCTACGAGCAGTACTTC.

The chain joins TRBV5-4 to TRBJ2-1; 9 bases map to TRBD1. V gave up 4 bases and J gave up 5 bases; unmatched junction bases: 7. Germline CDR1 and CDR2: SGHNT and YYREEE (reference sequence). The CDR3 length is 15 residues. CDR3 loop: CASSRWGQGDNEQFF. In nucleotides, the CDR3 is TGTGCCAGCAGCCGCTGGGGACAGGGAGACAATGAGCAGTTCTTC.

The chain joins TRBV5-1 to TRBJ2-3; D not resolved. V dropped 0 bases and J dropped 2 bases, with 7 bases sitting between them. Looked up from germline, CDR1 is SGHRS and CDR2 is YFSETQ. The CDR3 extends over 14 amino acids. This CDR3 reads CASSLGQHTDTQYF. The CDR3 DNA sequence: TGCGCCAGCAGCTTGGGGCAGCACACAGATACGCAGTATTTT.

The CDR3 here is CASSESGRRKAGNTIYF. The CDR3 DNA follows: TGTGCCAGCAGTGAATCAGGACGTCGGAAAGCTGGAAACACCATATATTTT. The chain joins TRBV25-1 to TRBJ1-3; D remains unclear. V dropped 1 base and J dropped 2 bases, with 15 bases sitting between them. Germline lookup yields CDR1 MGHDK and CDR2 SYGVNS. The CDR3 sequence is 17 residues long.

V usage is TRBV18 and J usage is TRBJ1-6, with a tentative D call TRBD1 (6 bases). The germline CDR1 and CDR2 sequences are KGHSH and LQKENI. The CDR3 loop spans 16 amino acids. V lost 10 bases and J 7 bases, leaving 23 bases between the germline ends. The CDR3 loop is CATRGGRSGANSPLHF. The CDR3 coding sequence is TGTGCCACCCGAGGGGGACGGAGCGGGGCCAATTCACCCCTCCACTTT.

In regard to this clone: At the DNA level, this CDR3 is encoded by other sequences in the same sample as well. The CDR3 reads CASSSRGEQYF. CDR3 DNA: TGTGCCAGCAGCTCCAGGGGAGAGCAGTACTTC. V gene TRBV6-5 combines with J gene TRBJ2-7; TRBD1 might be the D (6 bases). The CDR3 extends over 11 amino acids. From germline, CDR1 is MNHEY and CDR2 SVGAGI. V was cut by 6 bases and J by 7 bases, with 10 bases left in between.